Included here is one T cell receptor beta chain sequence, with context. Preparation of the TCRbeta library was carried out with unique molecular identifiers. TCRdb used MiXCR to reprocess the PCR reads, holding one entry per CDR3 protein. The repertoire holds 380,000 or so distinct CDR3 sequences, with less than 15% as singletons. These data come from a study of T-cell reconstitution after alpha-beta-depleted transplantation in children. V lost 5 bases to trimming and J lost 6 bases, with 20 bases between them. CDR3 size: 15 residues. Germline V gene sequence: CDR1 SGHVS, CDR2 FQNEAQ. This TCR was recovered from a human donor who donated a stem cell graft to a child with Fanconi anemia. The sequencing used PBMCs, collected from the stem cell graft. V is TRBV7-8 and J is TRBJ2-7; D unresolved. CDR3 protein: CASSPRQAPEGEQYF. The CDR3 nucleotides read TGTGCCAGCAGCCCACGGCAGGCCCCCGAAGGCGAGCAGTACTTC.